This T cell receptor (beta chain) was identified during a study of blood T cell repertoires in COVID-19. Germline CDR1 reads ENHRY; CDR2 reads SYGVKD. The CDR3 totals 15 residues. V lost 0 bases to trimming and J lost 8 bases, with 14 bases between them. As processed by the authors: Amplification from reference gene primers served as the basis for estimated nucleated cell counts. Clones were sequenced by immunoSEQ multiplex PCR, and TCRdb holds only the in-frame ones, with some missing. That table gives V, J and clone size, and the DNA gave D and trimming. The sample has about 170,000 clones, around 83% seen once.

The receptor was isolated from a woman aged 70-85 years who had recovered from COVID-19. What was sequenced was peripheral blood. The V call is TRBV10-3, the J call TRBJ1-3; the D gene is possibly TRBD1 (6 bases). The CDR3 nucleotides read TGTGCCATCAGTGAGTCTGGGGGCTCGGCAGACACCATATATTTT. Translation: CAISESGGSADTIYF.